This paragraph covers one T cell receptor (beta chain) sequence. V lost 5 bases and J lost 1, with 8 bases in between. The V gene's germline CDR1 is ENHRY and CDR2 SYGVKD. This CDR3 has 13 residues. These data belong to a study of cytomegalovirus exposure and HLA in healthy donors. Researchers ran the PCR with 60 Vbeta and 13 Jbeta primers. Profiled with immunoSEQ multiplex PCR; TCRdb holds only in-frame clones, not every one. The sample has roughly 130,000 clones, around 80% seen once. The J gene is TRBJ1-1, the V gene TRBV10-3; D gene ambiguous. Sequenced input: PBMCs. This clonotype originated in a young woman in good health and CMV-seropositive. The CDR3 loop is CAISFGENTEAFF. CDR3 DNA: TGTGCCATCAGTTTCGGGGAGAACACTGAAGCTTTCTTT.